Detailed here is one TCR beta chain. These data come from a study of neoadjuvant nivolumab and ipilimumab in lung cancer. Germline CDR1 is SGHTA and CDR2 is FQGNSA. Trimming took off 5 bases at V and 7 bases at J, with 18 bases between the two ends. The CDR3 totals 14 residues. Assay: immunoSEQ multiplex PCR; the TCRdb copy retains only in-frame clones and omits some. The sample has over 25,000 clones, less than 90% seen once. This receptor was obtained from an adult with non-small cell lung cancer. The specimen comprised peripheral blood, sampled before neoadjuvant nivolumab, alone or with ipilimumab. The chain links TRBV7-2 to TRBJ2-7; no definite D call. Here the CDR3 reads CASSPQAALREQYF. CDR3 sequence (DNA): TGTGCCAGCAGCCCCCAGGCGGCTCTCCGTGAGCAGTACTTC. The full variable domain, its missing parts supplied by reference TRBV7-2 and TRBJ2-7, is GAGVSQSPSNKVTEKGKDVELRCDPISGHTALYWYRQSLGQGLEFLIYFQGNSAPDKSGLPSDRFSAERTGGSVSTLTIQRTQQEDSAVYLCASSPQAALREQYFGPGTRLTVT.